The 17 T cell receptor beta chains below were found in one sample sequenced in a study of T cells after yellow fever vaccination (dated by TCRdb to 2018 to 2020). In light of the paper, this sample's treatment or condition label describes: live attenuated yellow fever vaccine strain. The method was 5' RACE. Sequenced on an Illumina HiSeq 2500. The public sequencing data were trimmed at Q25 with fastp and processed into clonotypes with MiXCR by TCRdb, which kept only in-frame beta chains. Merged by CDR3 protein, the rows form single entries marked with the most common genes and DNA. The sample table shows hundreds of thousands of distinct CDR3 sequences, and 17% are seen once. The biggest ten clones account for around a sixth of the sample. The input for sequencing was PBMCs, taken more than 4 days after the first yellow fever vaccination. These receptors came from a young man who received the YFV17D yellow fever vaccine.

The chain combines TRBV4-2 with TRBJ2-1; 7 bases match TRBD2. Trimming cost V 4 bases and J 1 base; bases outside gene matches: 16. CDR1 and CDR2 (germline): LGHNA, YNFKEQ. This CDR3 comprises 19 residues. CDR3 nucleotide sequence: TGTGCCAGCAGCCTCAACGGGGGAGGGGCCGCGATATCCTACAATGAGCAGTTCTTC. Its protein is CASSLNGGGAAISYNEQFF.

In its sample, this clonotype was seen a few times. The chain combines TRBV4-1 with TRBJ1-1, with TRBD1 matching over 9 bases. This CDR3 region has 14 residues. V lost 1 base to trimming and J lost 3 bases; unmatched junction nucleotides: 0. Germline values: CDR1 MGHRA, CDR2 YSYEKL. In DNA form, the CDR3 reads TGCGCCAGCAGCCAAGGGGACAGGGACACTGAAGCTTTCTTT. Amino acid sequence: CASSQGDRDTEAFF.

This clonotype was counted a few times. The chain couples TRBV21-1 to TRBJ1-4; the table's D gene call, TRBD1, was not cross checked with the DNA. TRBV21-1 is reported as a pseudogene. This CDR3 is 13 amino acids long. Here the CDR3 reads CASSRQLNEKLFF. In DNA, the CDR3 is TGTGCCAGCAGCAGACAGTTAAATGAAAAACTGTTTTTT.

This sequence joins TRBV4-1 and TRBJ1-1; weak D call: TRBD1 (5 bases). CDR1 and CDR2 from the germline V gene are MGHRA and YSYEKL. V lost 10 bases and J lost 4, with 22 bases in between. The CDR3 is 15 residues long. The CDR3: CATRTWDGQGTEAFF. CDR3 nucleotide sequence: TGCGCCACCCGAACATGGGACGGGCAGGGCACTGAAGCTTTCTTT.

This chain uses TRBV10-2 with TRBJ2-1, with 8 nucleotides matching TRBD2. CDR1 is WSHSY and CDR2 is SAAADI in the germline V gene. With V trimmed by 0 bases and J by 3 bases, 4 bases remained unmatched. There are 16 residues in the CDR3. CDR3 coding DNA: TGCGCCAGCAGTGAGTCCGGCGGGGGGATCTACAATGAGCAGTTCTTC. Protein sequence: CASSESGGGIYNEQFF.

V is TRBV5-6 and J is TRBJ2-1; TRBD2 matches at 8 bases. Germline V lookup: CDR1 SGHDT, CDR2 YYEEEE. V gave up 2 bases and J gave up 5 bases; unmatched junction bases: 3. This CDR3 comprises 14 residues. The CDR3 DNA sequence: TGTGCCAGCAGCTTAGGGCGGGGGGACAATGAGCAGTTCTTC. As protein: CASSLGRGDNEQFF.

This clonotype appeared a few times. This chain connects TRBV6-1 to TRBJ1-6, with D perhaps matching TRBD1 (6 bases). Germline assignment: CDR1 MNHNS and CDR2 SASEGT. The CDR3 is made up of 15 amino acids. V lost 9 bases and J 5 bases, leaving 17 bases between the germline ends. The DNA of the CDR3 is TGTGCCAGTGCTTACGACGGACAGCATAATTCACCCCTCCACTTT. Its translation is CASAYDGQHNSPLHF.

The chain links TRBV12-3 or TRBV12-4 to TRBJ2-1, with D possibly called TRBD1 or TRBD2 (5 bases each). The V and J ends lost 0 bases and 6 bases respectively, with 12 bases between them. This CDR3 spans 15 amino acids. The CDR3 is CASSLAGRRGNEQFF. The CDR3 bases are TGTGCCAGCAGTTTAGCAGGGAGAAGGGGCAATGAGCAGTTCTTC.

This chain links TRBV6-5 with TRBJ2-2; either TRBD1 or TRBD2 may fit D (5 bases each). Trimming removed 4 bases from V and 8 bases from J, with 17 bases in between. Looked up from germline, CDR1 is MNHEY and CDR2 is SVGAGI. The CDR3 contains 15 residues. CDR3 residues: CASSSPGPPRGELFF. In DNA, the CDR3 is TGTGCCAGCAGTTCGCCGGGACCCCCTAGGGGGGAGCTGTTTTTT.

The V gene is TRBV20-1, the J gene TRBJ2-7; D not certain. This CDR3 has 16 amino acids. Trimming removed 0 bases at V and 0 bases at J, with 15 bases between. The germline V gene encodes CDR1 DFQATT and CDR2 SNEGSKA (reference sequence). CDR3 sequence: CSARDISGTFSYEQYF. For the CDR3, the DNA is TGCAGTGCTAGAGATATCTCCGGAACGTTCTCCTACGAGCAGTACTTC.

The chain carries TRBV7-6 and TRBJ1-3, with D possibly matching TRBD1 (6 bases). Germline V lookup: CDR1 SGHVS, CDR2 FNYEAQ. The CDR3 covers 15 residues. Trimming left V 5 bases short and J 0 bases short, with 11 bases between. CDR3 DNA: TGTGCCAGCAGCCATTACAGGGACTCTGGAAACACCATATATTTT. Protein: CASSHYRDSGNTIYF.

Ten or more counts support this clonotype. This chain uses TRBV11-2 with TRBJ1-1; the D is unclear. Germline CDR1 is SGHAT and CDR2 is FQNNGV. With 8 bases removed from V and 11 bases from J, the gap between germline ends came to 21 bases. There are 13 residues in the CDR3. CDR3 DNA: TGTGCCAGCGGCATTCAGGAGGCTTTAGGGGCTTTCTTT. The encoded protein is CASGIQEALGAFF.

There are many counts of this clonotype. This chain uses TRBV20-1 with TRBJ1-2; 7 bases are a match to TRBD1. Per the germline V gene, CDR1 is DFQATT and CDR2 is SNEGSKA (reference sequence). Trimming cost V 6 bases and J 4 bases; bases outside gene matches: 11. The CDR3 is 14 amino acids. The CDR3 spells CSAPTFDRAYGYTF. The DNA of the CDR3 is TGCAGTGCACCGACCTTTGACAGGGCCTATGGCTACACCTTC.

This clonotype has just a few counts. The rearrangement uses TRBV20-1 and TRBJ2-3; TRBD1 matches 7 bases. Germline V gives CDR1 DFQATT, CDR2 SNEGSKA (reference sequence). With 6 bases clipped from V and 3 bases from J, the junction kept 12 bases outside the gene matches. The length of the CDR3 is 15 residues. The CDR3 reads CSAHPSQGQTDTQYF. The CDR3 nucleotides read TGCAGTGCCCACCCCTCACAGGGGCAGACAGATACGCAGTATTTT.

V usage is TRBV24-1 and J usage is TRBJ2-5; TRBD1 matches at 10 bases. V dropped 7 bases and J dropped 4; count of bases not matched to a gene: 5. The CDR3 is made up of 14 amino acids. Germline V gene data show CDR1 as KGHDR and CDR2 as SFDVKD. CDR3 nucleotide sequence: TGTGCCACCAGGGGGACAGGGGAAGCAGAGACCCAGTACTTC. As protein: CATRGTGEAETQYF.

The chain joins TRBV5-5 to TRBJ1-4, with D perhaps matching TRBD1 (5 bases). The germline CDR1 and CDR2 sequences are SGHKS and YYEKEE (reference sequence). Trimming took 4 bases from V and 0 from J, leaving 10 bases between them. The CDR3 runs 15 residues. The CDR3 nucleotides are TGTGCCAGCAGCACCGAGGGGACAACTAATGAAAAACTGTTTTTT. Protein product: CASSTEGTTNEKLFF.

The chain is built from TRBV7-9 and TRBJ2-7; no firm D call. V lost 5 bases to trimming and J lost 5 bases, with 16 bases between them. This CDR3 has 14 amino acids. CDR1 and CDR2 (germline): SEHNR, FQNEAQ (reference sequence). For the CDR3, the DNA is TGTGCCAGCAGCCCGCCCAAAGCACCCCACGAGCAGTACTTC. Its translation: CASSPPKAPHEQYF.